This TCR beta chain was recorded in a study of response to subunit inactivated influenza vaccine. Study-wide points: The authors proposed limited new T cell recruitment per seasonal influenza vaccination.

This CDR3 contains 16 residues. V was pared by 0 bases and J by 2 bases, with 5 bases of the junction left unmatched. This clonotype was found a few times. The antigen remains unidentified. One entry per CDR3 protein results from TCRdb running MiXCR on the RT-PCR reads. The table lists about 500,000 distinct CDR3 sequences, 15% to 20% of them singletons. The starting material was CD4+ T cells sorted from PBMCs, obtained roughly 24 months after vaccination. The chain recombines TRBV12-3 or TRBV12-4 with TRBJ1-1, with 8 bases fitting TRBD1. The sequence was collected from a man aged 50-75 years who received an inactivated influenza vaccine. CDR3 in DNA: TGTGCCAGCAGTTTAGCAGACAGGGGCGCAAACACTGAAGCTTTCTTT. This encodes CASSLADRGANTEAFF.